These T cell receptor beta chains were read from a single sample in a study of cytomegalovirus exposure and HLA in healthy donors. Sequenced by immunoSEQ multiplex PCR; TCRdb stores in-frame clones only, minus some. The sample lists tens of thousands of clones; 65% to 70% were seen once. The specimen was PBMCs. The receptors originated from a man aged 40-49 years in good health and CMV-seropositive. CDR3s include the opening cysteine and the closing phenylalanine or tryptophan. The D gene is left open where the match is weak. The size of a clone is reported for some rows only, either as once, few or many, or as a class for expanded clones.

cdr3_aa	cdr3_nt	d_call	j_call	clone_size	v_call
CASSSDRGPGSGANVLTF	TGTGCCAGCAGCTCCGACAGGGGCCCGGGCTCTGGGGCCAACGTCCTGACTTTC	TRBD1	TRBJ2-6	few	TRBV11-2
CASSFDGVSSYEQYF	TGTGCCAGCAGCTTCGACGGGGTAAGCTCCTACGAGCAGTACTTC	-	TRBJ2-7	-	TRBV7-8
CASSLAGTGDQPQHF	TGTGCCAGCAGCTTGGCCGGGACAGGGGATCAGCCCCAGCATTTT	TRBD1	TRBJ1-5	few	TRBV5-5
CASSKAPTGGYGYTF	TGTGCCAGCAGTAAAGCCCCGACAGGCGGGTATGGCTACACCTTC	-	TRBJ1-2	-	TRBV25-1
CASSPRGRSLAEQYF	TGTGCCAGCAGCCCAAGAGGGAGATCCTTAGCCGAGCAGTACTTC	-	TRBJ2-7	-	TRBV11-2
CATSRDRGQGTQYF	TGTGCCACCAGCCGGGACAGGGGGCAGGGGACCCAGTACTTC	TRBD1	TRBJ2-5	few	TRBV15
CASSGGTAYSNQPQHF	TGTGCCAGCAGCGGCGGGACAGCTTATAGCAATCAGCCCCAGCATTTT	TRBD1	TRBJ1-5	-	TRBV5-5
CASSPSGGAYNEQFF	TGTGCCAGCAGTCCTAGCGGGGGAGCTTACAATGAGCAGTTCTTC	TRBD2	TRBJ2-1	-	TRBV7-9
CASSEGSSSGNTIYF	TGTGCCAGCAGCGAGGGATCGAGCTCTGGAAACACCATATATTTT	-	TRBJ1-3	-	TRBV2
CASSLGDRTDNEQFF	TGTGCCAGCAGCTTAGGGGACAGGACTGACAATGAGCAGTTCTTC	TRBD1	TRBJ2-1	-	TRBV5-8
CATSTRQDDFHNEQFF	TGTGCCACCAGCACCCGACAGGATGACTTCCACAATGAGCAGTTCTTC	-	TRBJ2-1	-	TRBV15
CASSLVGRVYSGYTF	TGCGCCAGCAGCTTGGTTGGCAGGGTATATAGTGGCTACACCTTC	-	TRBJ1-2	-	TRBV5-1
CAISVTSESTDTQYF	TGTGCCATCAGTGTGACTAGCGAGAGCACAGATACGCAGTATTTT	TRBD2	TRBJ2-3	-	TRBV10-3
CASSLARGEAGNEQFF	TGCGCCAGCAGCTTGGCCCGCGGGGAGGCGGGCAATGAGCAGTTCTTC	-	TRBJ2-1	-	TRBV5-1
CASSLVPGRQETQYF	TGTGCCAGCAGCTTAGTCCCAGGGAGGCAAGAGACCCAGTACTTC	-	TRBJ2-5	-	TRBV7-8
CASNLIHEQYF	TGTGCCAGCAACTTGATCCACGAGCAGTACTTC	-	TRBJ2-7	few	TRBV6-1